This TCR beta chain was obtained from a study of vaccination effects on CD4 cells after COVID-19. Using viral peptide pools, the ViraFEST assay grew out antigen-specific CD4+ T cells prior to sequencing. Investigators separated out CD4+ T cells once around eleven days of culture had passed. It was two doses of either the BNT162b2 or mRNA-1273 vaccine that participants received. Sequencing was performed with immunoSEQ multiplex PCR; in TCRdb, only in-frame clones are kept and a portion is missing. The sample consists of some 61,000 clones, under 85% of them appearing once. As concerns this clone: Its antigen is as yet unknown. Sequence at one end of the junction differs from germline and may be a read error.

Germline-derived CDR1 and CDR2 are MNHNS and SASEGT. The CDR3 totals 12 residues. Sequencing was performed on CD4+ T cells from PBMCs cultured with HCoV-OC43 spike peptides, taken after COVID-19 vaccination. This sample's subset: HCoV-OC43 spike overlapping peptide pool stimulation. This clonotype was sampled from a human donor who received a COVID-19 vaccine. This chain joins TRBV6-1 and TRBJ1-2; D not certain. The CDR3 is CASSEGAATLYF. CDR3 DNA: TGTGCCAGCAGTGAAGGGGCGGCTACTTTATACTTC.